The 17 T cell receptor beta chains presented below share a single source sample, sequenced in a study of blood T cells in healthy people across ages. PCR was performed a second time for about 6 to 12 cycles using a sample-barcoded 5' primer and a J-beta primer mix. From the 5' RACE reads, TCRdb called clonotypes with MiXCR, one entry per CDR3 protein. The sample holds about a million distinct CDR3 sequences, roughly 50% seen once. Material for sequencing was blood. Receptors originate from a woman aged 55-70 years in good health.

This clonotype was seen a handful of times. V is TRBV20-1 and J is TRBJ2-7, with no clear D. Germline V gene sequence: CDR1 DFQATT, CDR2 SNEGSKA (reference sequence). V was pared by 2 bases and J by 3 bases, with 8 bases between. The CDR3 consists of 12 residues. The CDR3 sequence: CSARRQDYEQYF. The CDR3 DNA sequence: TGCAGTGCTAGAAGGCAGGACTACGAGCAGTACTTC.

The gene calls are TRBV2 and TRBJ1-1, with D unclear. The germline CDR1 and CDR2 sequences are SNHLY and FYNNEI. The V end was cut by 7 bases, the J end by 3 bases, with 12 bases between. The CDR3 is 13 residues long. The CDR3 DNA reads as TGTGCCAGCACCGGAGGGAGGGACACTGAAGCTTTCTTT. Protein sequence: CASTGGRDTEAFF.

The J gene is TRBJ2-4, the V gene TRBV19; a weak D match, TRBD1 (6 bases). The J call may be wrong; the DNA end is better matched by TRBJ2-7. The CDR3 extends over 15 amino acids. Germline CDR1 LNHDA, CDR2 SQIVND (reference sequence). The CDR3 spells CASRIGRGASYEQYF. The CDR3 DNA reads TGTGCCAGTAGGATCGGCAGGGGCGCTTCCTACGAGCAGTACTTC.

This chain links TRBV20-1 with TRBJ1-5; possibly TRBD1 for D (5 bases). V was pared by 0 bases and J by 3 bases, with 6 bases between. Germline assignment: CDR1 DFQATT and CDR2 SNEGSKA (reference sequence). The CDR3 length is 13 residues. The CDR3 sequence is CSARDRDNQPQHF. The CDR3 nucleotides read TGCAGTGCTAGAGACAGGGACAATCAGCCCCAGCATTTT.

The chain employs TRBV20-1 and TRBJ2-3, with a weak D call TRBD1 (6 bases). Trimming removed 7 bases from V and 3 bases from J, with 20 bases in between. Per germline, CDR1 DFQATT and CDR2 SNEGSKA (reference sequence). The CDR3 covers 15 residues. The DNA of the CDR3 is TGCAGTGGTATCAAACAGGGTTATCGGACAGATACGCAGTATTTT. It yields the protein CSGIKQGYRTDTQYF.

The V and J genes are TRBV11-3 and TRBJ1-1; possibly TRBD1 for D (6 bases). CDR3 size: 14 residues. The V and J ends lost 7 bases and 1 base respectively, with 13 bases between them. In germline, CDR1 is SGHNT, CDR2 YENEEA. The CDR3 nucleotides read TGTGCCAGCACCCAAGACAGGACGAACACTGAAGCTTTCTTT. This gives the protein CASTQDRTNTEAFF.

This sequence joins TRBV7-2 and TRBJ2-5; D uncertain. Germline lookup yields CDR1 SGHTA and CDR2 FQGNSA. V was pared by 3 bases and J by 11 bases, with 19 bases between. The CDR3 runs to 14 residues. The chain's CDR3 is CASSLYLATNEQYF. DNA for the CDR3: TGTGCCAGCAGCTTGTACTTAGCCACCAATGAGCAGTACTTC.

This clonotype came up a few times. The chain links TRBV20-1 to TRBJ2-7; D may be TRBD2 (6 bases). Germline loops: CDR1 DFQATT, CDR2 SNEGSKA (reference sequence). V gave up 3 bases and J gave up 1 base, with 16 bases separating them. The CDR3 contains 15 residues. The CDR3 is CSARTSLAPSYEQYF. CDR3 DNA sequence: TGCAGTGCTAGGACGTCCCTAGCGCCGTCCTACGAGCAGTACTTC.

This rearrangement joins TRBV27 to TRBJ1-4, with D tentatively TRBD1 (6 bases). With 8 bases removed from V and 6 bases from J, the gap between germline ends came to 13 bases. Germline assignment: CDR1 MNHEY and CDR2 SMNVEV (reference sequence). The CDR3 is 13 residues long. The CDR3 coding sequence is TGTGCCAGCCAAGGGGGAAACTATGAAAAACTGTTTTTT. It yields the protein CASQGGNYEKLFF.

This clonotype was picked up a small number of times. The V and J genes are TRBV5-1 and TRBJ2-3, with a weak D call TRBD1 (5 bases). Germline lookup yields CDR1 SGHRS and CDR2 YFSETQ. V was clipped by 2 bases and J by 5 bases, with 12 bases between them. CDR3 length equals 14 residues. The CDR3 DNA is TGCGCCAGCAGCTTAATTCAGGGTAGAGATACGCAGTATTTT. Translating gives CASSLIQGRDTQYF.

The chain couples TRBV5-1 to TRBJ2-7; the match to TRBD1 covers 9 bases. The CDR3 runs 16 residues. V was clipped by 4 bases and J by 1 base; unmatched bases: 9. Germline V CDR1 and CDR2: SGHRS, YFSETQ. The DNA of the CDR3 is TGCGCCAGCAGCCCGGGCCGGGACAGGGTATCCTACGAGCAGTACTTC. Protein sequence: CASSPGRDRVSYEQYF.

This chain links TRBV5-1 with TRBJ2-1, with 13 bases that match TRBD2. V gave up 5 bases and J gave up 6 bases; unmatched junction bases: 8. There are 16 residues in the CDR3. CDR1 and CDR2 from the germline V gene are SGHRS and YFSETQ. Here the CDR3 DNA reads TGCGCCAGCAGTTGGACTAGCGGGAGAATCGGCAATGAGCAGTTCTTC. Protein product: CASSWTSGRIGNEQFF. Full variable domain (missing parts from reference TRBV5-1 and TRBJ2-1): KAGVTQTPRYLIKTRGQQVTLSCSPISGHRSVSWYQQTPGQGLQFLFEYFSETQRNKGNFPGRFSGRQFSNSRSEMNVSTLELGDSALYLCASSWTSGRIGNEQFFGPGTRLTVL.

This clonotype has more than one count but fewer than ten. The V gene is TRBV7-2, the J gene TRBJ2-3, with 7 positions matching TRBD2. The germline V gene encodes CDR1 SGHTA and CDR2 FQGNSA. The CDR3 runs 16 residues. Trimming removed 0 bases from V and 0 bases from J; junction bases left unmatched: 3. CDR3 in amino acids: CASSLAGTTSTDTQYF. The DNA of the CDR3 is TGTGCCAGCAGCTTAGCAGGGACTACTAGCACAGATACGCAGTATTTT. The variable domain in full, with the rest retrieved from reference TRBV7-2 and TRBJ2-3, is GAGVSQSPSNKVTEKGKDVELRCDPISGHTALYWYRQSLGQGLEFLIYFQGNSAPDKSGLPSDRFSAERTGGSVSTLTIQRTQQEDSAVYLCASSLAGTTSTDTQYFGPGTRLTVL.

V is TRBV20-1 and J is TRBJ2-7, with 12 bases lining up with TRBD2. CDR3 length: 15 residues. Germline assignment: CDR1 DFQATT and CDR2 SNEGSKA (reference sequence). Germline trimming cut 4 bases from V and 0 bases from J; bases unmatched to any gene: 4. The CDR3, as DNA: TGCAGTGCTACCGGACTAGCGGGATCCTCCTACGAGCAGTACTTC. It is translated as CSATGLAGSSYEQYF.

The gene calls are TRBV10-3 and TRBJ2-5; no clear D gene. Germline V gene data show CDR1 as ENHRY and CDR2 as SYGVKD. Deletions cut 2 bases from V and 3 bases from J, with 1 base between. This CDR3 is 11 amino acids long. CDR3 sequence (DNA): TGTGCCATCAGTGAGGAAGAGACCCAGTACTTC. This codes for CAISEEETQYF.

With respect to this clonotype: The junction departs from the called germline gene at one end, perhaps through a read error. The J gene is TRBJ2-3, the V gene TRBV7-2; D uncertain. CDR3 length: 13 amino acids. Germline CDR1 and CDR2: SGHTA and FQGNSA. Written as DNA, the CDR3 is TGTGCCAGCAGCTCTCCAGCCATAGATACGCACTATTTT. Its translation: CASSSPAIDTHYF. The variable domain in full, completed from reference TRBV7-2 and TRBJ2-3, reads GAGVSQSPSNKVTEKGKDVELRCDPISGHTALYWYRQSLGQGLEFLIYFQGNSAPDKSGLPSDRFSAERTGGSVSTLTIQRTQQEDSAVYLCASSSPAIDTHYFGPGTRLTVL.

This clonotype was recorded once. The chain is built from TRBV20-1 and TRBJ1-2; the match to TRBD1 covers 11 bases. The CDR3 loop spans 15 amino acids. Trimming took 4 bases from V and 1 from J; bases not matched to a gene: 5. Germline V gene sequence: CDR1 DFQATT, CDR2 SNEGSKA (reference sequence). The DNA for the CDR3 is TGCAGTGCTAAGGGGACAGGGGGAAATAACTATGGCTACACCTTC. Amino acid sequence: CSAKGTGGNNYGYTF.